The 21 T cell receptor beta chains presented below share a single source sample, sequenced in a study of T cell changes during pregnancy in multiple sclerosis. Method: immunoSEQ multiplex PCR; TCRdb's copy keeps in-frame clones and lacks some. The sample holds 45,000 to 55,000 clones, roughly nine tenths seen once. The specimen comprised peripheral blood, sampled in the first trimester of pregnancy. These receptors originate from a female donor in good health, enrolled as a control in a pregnancy study.

The chain links TRBV6-6 to TRBJ2-7; a weak D match, TRBD1 (5 bases). Trimming pared 0 bases from V and 1 base from J, leaving 10 bases between. Per germline, CDR1 MNHNY and CDR2 SVGAGI (reference sequence). This CDR3 has 15 residues. The CDR3, as DNA: TGTGCCAGCAGTTACTCCGACAGCCTGTCCTACGAGCAGTACTTC. It codes for CASSYSDSLSYEQYF.

J is TRBJ1-1 and V is TRBV27, with 7 positions matching TRBD1. With 0 bases clipped from V and 2 bases from J, the junction kept 6 bases outside the gene matches. The CDR3 totals 16 residues. Per the germline V gene, CDR1 is MNHEY and CDR2 is SMNVEV (reference sequence). DNA for the CDR3: TGTGCCAGCAGTTTATCGCAACAGGGGCTAAACACTGAAGCTTTCTTT. Translating it yields CASSLSQQGLNTEAFF.

The chain has TRBV11-2 and TRBJ1-2; TRBD1 agrees at 8 bases. In germline, CDR1 is SGHAT, CDR2 FQNNGV. The CDR3 runs 13 residues. V lost 1 base and J lost 10; bases outside the gene matches: 5. This CDR3 is CASSLGTGSTYTF. The CDR3, as DNA: TGTGCCAGCAGCTTAGGGACAGGGAGTACCTACACCTTC.

CDR3 amino acids: CASSLNPGTYEQYF. The CDR3, as DNA: TGTGCCAGCAGCTTAAACCCAGGGACCTACGAGCAGTACTTC. The chain combines TRBV7-3 with TRBJ2-7; D possibly corresponds to TRBD1 (5 bases). Germline assignment: CDR1 SGHTA and CDR2 FQGTGA. The length of the CDR3 is 14 residues. V was pared by 1 base and J by 2 bases, with 9 bases between.

Regarding this clone: At one boundary the junction diverges from the germline segment, which might be a read error. The chain recombines TRBV5-4 with TRBJ1-1, with D maybe TRBD1 (5 bases). The germline gives CDR1 SGHNT, CDR2 YYREEE (reference sequence). There are 16 residues in the CDR3. The CDR3 DNA reads TGTACCAGCAGCTTGAACCCCGCCCAGGGTAATCCTGAAGCTTTCTTT. Protein sequence: CTSSLNPAQGNPEAFF.

This clone was counted a single time. The CDR3 sequence is CASRGTSRGEQYF. The CDR3 nucleotides are TGTGCCAGCAGGGGGACATCCCGAGGCGAGCAGTACTTC. The chain is built from TRBV28 and TRBJ2-7; weak D call: TRBD1 (6 bases). The CDR3 covers 13 residues. CDR1 and CDR2 (germline): MDHEN, SYDVKM. V was pared by 6 bases and J by 6 bases, with 15 bases between.

This clone was observed a single time. This rearrangement joins TRBV6-1 to TRBJ1-1; D call uncertain. Per germline, CDR1 MNHNS and CDR2 SASEGT. This CDR3 is built from 12 residues. Trimming removed 1 base from V and 8 bases from J, with 8 bases in between. The chain's CDR3 is CASSEDGSEAFF. CDR3 nucleotides: TGTGCCAGCAGTGAAGATGGCTCCGAAGCTTTCTTT.

The chain carries TRBV6-1 and TRBJ2-7; D is possibly TRBD1 (6 bases). V lost 1 base and J 4 bases, leaving 14 bases between the germline ends. The CDR3 has 15 amino acids. Germline V gives CDR1 MNHNS, CDR2 SASEGT. The CDR3 reads CASSEGDGGTYEQYF. CDR3 nucleotide sequence: TGTGCCAGCAGTGAAGGGGATGGGGGCACGTACGAGCAGTACTTC.

This chain joins TRBV6-1 and TRBJ2-1; 7 bases line up with TRBD1. Trimming at V came to 1 base and at J to 6 bases, leaving 6 bases not matched to a gene. There are 15 residues in the CDR3. Germline V gives CDR1 MNHNS, CDR2 SASEGT. The CDR3 region is CASSEVRGRVNEQFF. CDR3 coding DNA: TGTGCCAGCAGTGAAGTAAGGGGGCGGGTCAATGAGCAGTTCTTC.

The chain joins TRBV7-2 to TRBJ2-2; no clear D gene. Trimming shortened V by 5 bases and J by 4 bases, and 5 bases separated the two germline ends. Germline V gene sequence: CDR1 SGHTA, CDR2 FQGNSA. CDR3 length: 12 amino acids. The CDR3 DNA reads TGTGCCAGCAGCCTTAGCACCGGGGAGCTGTTTTTT. Protein: CASSLSTGELFF.

This clone has just one count. The V and J genes are TRBV10-3 and TRBJ2-3, with D perhaps matching TRBD2 (6 bases). The CDR3 extends over 16 amino acids. Trimming stripped 2 bases from V and 4 bases from J, with 16 bases between. The germline CDR1 and CDR2 sequences are ENHRY and SYGVKD. DNA for the CDR3: TGTGCCATCAGTGAGCTAGGGACTCCTTCCCCAGATACGCAGTATTTT. It is translated as CAISELGTPSPDTQYF.

The chain is built from TRBV6-5 and TRBJ1-1, with D possibly TRBD1 on 6 matching bases. This CDR3 is 15 amino acids long. The germline V gene has CDR1 MNHEY and CDR2 SVGAGI. V dropped 6 bases and J dropped 1 base, with 15 bases sitting between them. The CDR3 DNA reads TGTGCCAGCAGCCACCGGGGACAAAGGAACACTGAAGCTTTCTTT. The encoded protein is CASSHRGQRNTEAFF.

J is TRBJ2-7 and V is TRBV5-6; possible D gene TRBD1, 5 bases. CDR1 and CDR2 (germline): SGHDT, YYEEEE. CDR3 size: 12 residues. The V end lost 0 bases, the J end lost 4 bases, and 5 bases lay between the germline ends. CDR3 residues: CASSLEGYEQYF. The CDR3 nucleotides are TGTGCCAGCAGCTTGGAGGGGTACGAGCAGTACTTC.

The rearrangement joins TRBV28 to TRBJ2-1; the match to TRBD2 covers 11 bases. Unmatched junction bases numbered 10, after V lost 6 bases and J lost 9 bases. Germline loops: CDR1 MDHEN, CDR2 SYDVKM. The CDR3 loop spans 15 amino acids. This chain's CDR3 is CASRAVASGRLEQFF. The CDR3 region has the DNA TGTGCCAGCAGGGCCGTGGCTAGCGGGAGGCTTGAGCAGTTCTTC.

The CDR3 nucleotides read TGTGCCACCAGCCCCACGGACATAAGCTCCTACGAGCAGTACTTC. Its translation: CATSPTDISSYEQYF. The chain couples TRBV15 to TRBJ2-7; possibly TRBD1 for D (5 bases). From germline, CDR1 is LNHNV and CDR2 YYDKDF (reference sequence). V gave up 5 bases and J gave up 0 bases, with 14 bases separating them. The CDR3 totals 15 residues.

The V gene is TRBV6-6, the J gene TRBJ2-7, with a tentative D call TRBD2 (5 bases). CDR1 and CDR2 (germline): MNHNY, SVGAGI (reference sequence). V was clipped by 6 bases and J by 0 bases, with 18 bases between them. The CDR3 totals 16 residues. Written as DNA, the CDR3 is TGTGCCAGCAGGGGAGTAACACGGTCCAGCTCCTACGAGCAGTACTTC. It encodes CASRGVTRSSSYEQYF.

This chain links TRBV6-1 with TRBJ2-7; 7 bases are a match to TRBD1. The ends lost 0 bases at V and 4 bases at J; junction bases unmatched: 9. The CDR3 runs to 16 residues. Germline V gives CDR1 MNHNS, CDR2 SASEGT. This CDR3 is CASSEAIRDSKYEQYF. The DNA for the CDR3 is TGTGCCAGCAGTGAAGCGATCAGGGACAGCAAATACGAGCAGTACTTC.

The rearrangement links TRBV15 to TRBJ1-1; 7 bases fit TRBD1. V was pared by 5 bases and J by 10 bases, with 16 bases of the junction left unmatched. There are 15 residues in the CDR3. Germline V gives CDR1 LNHNV, CDR2 YYDKDF (reference sequence). CDR3 sequence reads: CATSAPRDSALGAFF. Written as DNA, the CDR3 is TGTGCCACCAGCGCCCCCCGGGACAGCGCGCTCGGAGCTTTCTTT. Full variable domain (outside the CDR3, taken from reference TRBV15 and TRBJ1-1): DAMVIQNPRYQVTQFGKPVTLSCSQTLNHNVMYWYQQKSSQAPKLLFHYYDKDFNNEADTPDNFQSRRPNTSFCFLDIRSPGLGDTAMYLCATSAPRDSALGAFFGQGTRLTVV.

The genes are TRBV2 and TRBJ2-3; 10 bases line up with TRBD1. The V and J ends lost 7 bases and 3 bases, in that order; junction bases with no gene match: 4. The CDR3 loop spans 14 amino acids. The germline V gene encodes CDR1 SNHLY and CDR2 FYNNEI. CDR3 in DNA: TGTGCCAGCAACGGACAGGGGGGTACAGATACGCAGTATTTT. Amino acids: CASNGQGGTDTQYF. Variable domain in full (rest from reference TRBV2 and TRBJ2-3): EPEVTQTPSHQVTQMGQEVILRCVPISNHLYFYWYRQILGQKVEFLVSFYNNEISEKSEIFDDQFSVERPDGSNFTLKIRSTKLEDSAMYFCASNGQGGTDTQYFGPGTRLTVL.

The V gene is TRBV5-5, the J gene TRBJ2-7, with D tentatively TRBD1 (5 bases). The CDR3 runs 14 residues. Trimming removed 2 bases at V and 3 bases at J, with 12 bases between. Germline V gene sequence: CDR1 SGHKS, CDR2 YYEKEE (reference sequence). This chain's CDR3 is CASSFSGQNYEQYF. CDR3 bases: TGTGCCAGCAGCTTTTCAGGGCAGAACTACGAGCAGTACTTC.

This chain uses TRBV6-5 with TRBJ1-2; D remains unclear. Germline CDR1 is MNHEY and CDR2 is SVGAGI. The CDR3 runs 14 residues. Between the trimmed V and J ends, which lost 0 bases and 3 bases, there was a span of 8 bases. CDR3 bases: TGTGCCAGCAGTTACTCGAAGGGAGACTATGGCTACACCTTC. It encodes CASSYSKGDYGYTF.